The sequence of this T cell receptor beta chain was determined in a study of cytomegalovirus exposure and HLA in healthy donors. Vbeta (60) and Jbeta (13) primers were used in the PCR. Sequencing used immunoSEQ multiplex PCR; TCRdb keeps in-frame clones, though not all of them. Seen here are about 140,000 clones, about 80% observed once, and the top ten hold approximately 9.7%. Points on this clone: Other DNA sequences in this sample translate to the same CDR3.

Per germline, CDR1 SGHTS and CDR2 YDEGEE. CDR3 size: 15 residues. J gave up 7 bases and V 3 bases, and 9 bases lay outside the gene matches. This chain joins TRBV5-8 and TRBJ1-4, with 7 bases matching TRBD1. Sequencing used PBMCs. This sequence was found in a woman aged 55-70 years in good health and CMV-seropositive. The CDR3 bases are TGTGCCAGCAGCTCGAGGGGGCGAGGAACTGAAAAACTGTTTTTT. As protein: CASSSRGRGTEKLFF.